Listed here is a single T cell receptor (beta chain). What it binds is not known. The table came from immunoSEQ multiplex PCR; TCRdb's copy has only in-frame clones and leaves some out. The sample holds some 48,000 clones, around four fifths seen once. The sample is drawn from a study of OX40 agonist ivuxolimab in advanced cancers. In the study overall: The mean age was roughly 60 years, ranging from about 23 to 85, with around four fifths of participants male. Previous treatment with anti-PD-1, anti-PD-L1 or anti-CTLA-4 therapy was allowed; 30% to 50% had received some. Findings and caveats of the study: With doses of 0.1 to 3.0 mg/kg, CD4+ and CD8+ blood T cells had undergone clonal expansion by week 6.

In germline, CDR1 is SGHTA, CDR2 FQGNSA. Trimming stripped 1 base from V and 0 bases from J, with 9 bases between. CDR3 length equals 16 residues. The sample was CD4+ or CD8+ T cells sorted from blood, taken in a trial of the OX40 agonist ivuxolimab. This receptor was taken from an adult with an advanced solid tumor such as melanoma, head and neck, liver or kidney cancer. The V gene is TRBV7-2, the J gene TRBJ1-4, with D possibly TRBD1 on 6 matching bases. The CDR3 DNA reads as TGTGCCAGCAGCTTAGTCGGGGGCGCAACTAATGAAAAACTGTTTTTT. Protein product: CASSLVGGATNEKLFF.